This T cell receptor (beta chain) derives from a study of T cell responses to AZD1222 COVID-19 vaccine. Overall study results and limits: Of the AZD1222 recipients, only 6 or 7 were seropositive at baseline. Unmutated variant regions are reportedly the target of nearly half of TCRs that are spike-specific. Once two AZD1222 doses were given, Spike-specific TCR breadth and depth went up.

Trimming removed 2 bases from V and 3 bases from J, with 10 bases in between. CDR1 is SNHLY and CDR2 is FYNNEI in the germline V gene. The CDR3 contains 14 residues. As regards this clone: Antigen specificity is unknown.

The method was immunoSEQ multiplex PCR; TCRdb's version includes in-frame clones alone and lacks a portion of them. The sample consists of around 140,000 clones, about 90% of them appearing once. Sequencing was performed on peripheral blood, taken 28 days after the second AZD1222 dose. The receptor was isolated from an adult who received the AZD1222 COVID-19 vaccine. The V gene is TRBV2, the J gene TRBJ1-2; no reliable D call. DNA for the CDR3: TGTGCCAGCAGTGAAAGTACGGGAGACTATGGCTACACCTTC. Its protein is CASSESTGDYGYTF.